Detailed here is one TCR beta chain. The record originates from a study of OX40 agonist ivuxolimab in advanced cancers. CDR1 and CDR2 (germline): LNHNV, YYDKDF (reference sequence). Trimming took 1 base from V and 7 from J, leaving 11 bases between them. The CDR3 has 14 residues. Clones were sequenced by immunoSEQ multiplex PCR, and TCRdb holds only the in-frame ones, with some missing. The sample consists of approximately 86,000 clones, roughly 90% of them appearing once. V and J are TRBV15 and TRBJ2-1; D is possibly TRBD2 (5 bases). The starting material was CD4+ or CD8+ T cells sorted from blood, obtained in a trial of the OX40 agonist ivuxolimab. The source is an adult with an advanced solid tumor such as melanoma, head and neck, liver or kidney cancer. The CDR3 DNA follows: TGTGCCACCAGCAGAGGGGGAGTAGGTAATGAGCAGTTCTTC. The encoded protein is CATSRGGVGNEQFF.